This T cell receptor (beta chain) originates from a study of shared clonotypes between healthy human individuals. The table came from immunoSEQ multiplex PCR; TCRdb's copy has only in-frame clones and leaves some out. The table includes millions of clones, over 85% detected once. Germline CDR1 SGHRS, CDR2 YFSETQ. V was shortened by 6 bases and J by 1 base, with 13 bases between the two germline ends. The CDR3 has 14 residues. The rearrangement joins TRBV5-1 to TRBJ1-1; tentatively, D is TRBD1 (5 bases). This clonotype was sampled from a man aged 18 to 30 in good health. Sequenced: naive CD4+ T cells sorted from blood. Noted subset: CD45RA+ positively selected. CDR3 sequence reads: CASTPATENTEAFF. The CDR3 coding sequence is TGCGCCAGCACACCCGCGACAGAGAACACTGAAGCTTTCTTT.